This TCR beta chain was captured in a study of siplizumab effects on memory and regulatory T cells. Unstimulated naive, memory, effector memory and TEMRA subsets were also sequenced, drawn from a few donor pairs. The repertoire was sequenced with immunoSEQ multiplex PCR; TCRdb's copy has only in-frame clones and lacks some. The sample lists tens of thousands of clones, roughly 96% occurring once. This CDR3 contains 13 residues. CDR1 and CDR2 from the germline V gene are SGDLS and YYNGEE. V was cut by 3 bases and J by 3 bases, with 8 bases left in between. Sequencing was done on a sample of naive CD4+ T cells sorted from blood. The chain carries TRBV9 and TRBJ2-3; tentative D call: TRBD1 (6 bases). The source of this sequence is a human donor in good health. The CDR3 nucleotides read TGTGCCAGCAGCGGAGGACAGACAGATACGCAGTATTTT. It is translated as CASSGGQTDTQYF.